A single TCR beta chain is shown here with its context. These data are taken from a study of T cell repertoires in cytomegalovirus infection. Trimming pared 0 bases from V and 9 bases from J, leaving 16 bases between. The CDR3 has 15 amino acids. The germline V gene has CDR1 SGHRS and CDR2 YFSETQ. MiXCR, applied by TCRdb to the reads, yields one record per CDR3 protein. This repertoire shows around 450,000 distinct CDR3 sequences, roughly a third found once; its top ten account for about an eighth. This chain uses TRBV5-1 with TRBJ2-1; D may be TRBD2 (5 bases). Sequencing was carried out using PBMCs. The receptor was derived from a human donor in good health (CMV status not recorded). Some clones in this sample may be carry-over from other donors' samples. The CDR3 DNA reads TGCGCCAGCAGCTTGGGAGACCTCCCTGGGAGTGAGCAGTTCTTC. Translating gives CASSLGDLPGSEQFF.